These 20 T cell receptor beta chains share one sample of origin, sequenced in a study of T cells in Graves' hyperthyroidism and ophthalmopathy. From RNA transcripts, TCR beta CDR3 regions were amplified. HTBI primers drove first-round RT-PCR of the TCR CDR3. TCRdb passed the multiplex PCR reads through MiXCR, listing each CDR3 protein once. The table lists a few hundred thousand distinct CDR3 sequences, roughly 20% of them singletons. Sequences were obtained from blood. Receptors originate from a man aged 18 to 30 with Graves' hyperthyroidism.

This chain connects TRBV28 to TRBJ2-7; TRBD2 matches 14 bases. Germline lookup yields CDR1 MDHEN and CDR2 SYDVKM. The V gene end was trimmed by 5 bases and the J gene end by 6 bases; junction bases not matched to a gene: 9. The CDR3 consists of 16 residues. The CDR3 loop is CASSARTSGRLGEQYF. The CDR3 DNA follows: TGTGCCAGCAGTGCGCGGACTAGCGGGAGGTTGGGCGAGCAGTACTTC.

This clonotype was picked up many times. The chain carries TRBV9 and TRBJ1-2; 8 positions match TRBD1. Germline V gene sequence: CDR1 SGDLS, CDR2 YYNGEE. Trimming took 0 bases from V and 4 from J; bases not matched to a gene: 5. The CDR3 is 15 amino acids. In nucleotides, the CDR3 is TGTGCCAGCAGCGTAGGAGGACAGGGTCTCTATGGCTACACCTTC. Protein: CASSVGGQGLYGYTF.

Ten or more counts support this clonotype. The V and J genes are TRBV28 and TRBJ1-1; D uncertain. The CDR3 covers 14 residues. Trimming removed 3 bases at V and 1 base at J, with 9 bases between. Germline CDR1 is MDHEN and CDR2 is SYDVKM. CDR3 DNA sequence: TGTGCCAGCAGTTTGGGGAGAGAGAACACTGAAGCTTTCTTT. Translated, it gives CASSLGRENTEAFF.

This clonotype was found many times. The V and J genes are TRBV12-3 or TRBV12-4 and TRBJ1-2; unclear D gene. The V end was cut by 2 bases, the J end by 7 bases, with 5 bases between. The CDR3 is 11 amino acids. The CDR3 coding sequence is TGTGCCAGCAGTTTAAATAGTGGCTACACCTTC. Translated: CASSLNSGYTF.

This clonotype was seen repeatedly, ten times or more. The chain employs TRBV19 and TRBJ1-1; tentative D call: TRBD1 (5 bases). V lost 0 bases, J lost 3 bases, and 8 bases lay in between. CDR3 length: 14 residues. Germline V gene lookup returns CDR1 LNHDA and CDR2 SQIVND (reference sequence). CDR3 DNA sequence: TGTGCCAGTAGTATAGACAGGGAATACACTGAAGCTTTCTTT. This gives the protein CASSIDREYTEAFF.

This clonotype was seen many times. The rearrangement links TRBV6-2 or TRBV6-3 to TRBJ1-5; D gene uncertain. V was shortened by 6 bases and J by 3 bases, with 15 bases between the two germline ends. The CDR3 consists of 15 residues. Germline CDR1 reads MNHEY; CDR2 reads SVGEGT. The CDR3 DNA is TGTGCCAGCAGCTCAACCTGGACCCACAATCAGCCCCAGCATTTT. As protein: CASSSTWTHNQPQHF.

This clonotype appeared many times. The gene calls are TRBV2 and TRBJ1-2; perhaps TRBD1 as D (5 bases). Deletions cut 2 bases from V and 5 bases from J, with 15 bases between. Germline assignment: CDR1 SNHLY and CDR2 FYNNEI. The CDR3 runs 15 residues. DNA of the CDR3: TGTGCCAGCAGTGAATACGCAGGGCTAGTATATGGCTACACCTTC. Its translation is CASSEYAGLVYGYTF.

This clonotype was counted ten times or more. CDR3 DNA sequence: TGCAGCGTTGGGCACATGCTGGACGAGCAGTACTTC. This codes for CSVGHMLDEQYF. The V gene is TRBV29-1, the J gene TRBJ2-7; D not resolved. The CDR3 is 12 amino acids. Germline CDR1 SQVTM, CDR2 ANQGSEA. Trimming stripped 4 bases from V and 5 bases from J, with 12 bases between.

This clonotype was detected many times. The V call is TRBV28, the J call TRBJ2-2; TRBD1 agrees at 7 bases. Germline CDR1 reads MDHEN; CDR2 reads SYDVKM. J gave up 4 bases and V 8 bases, and 4 bases lay outside the gene matches. The CDR3 runs to 13 residues. The CDR3 sequence: CASVYRGTGELFF. In nucleotides, the CDR3 is TGTGCCAGCGTCTACAGGGGCACCGGGGAGCTGTTTTTT.

This clonotype was seen only a few times. One end of the junction is discordant with germline, which a read error may explain. The V call is TRBV19, the J call TRBJ2-2; D unresolved. This CDR3 region has 14 residues. The germline V gene has CDR1 LNHDA and CDR2 SQIVND (reference sequence). The CDR3 loop is CTSSIGGPTGELFF. In nucleotides, the CDR3 is TGTACCAGTAGTATAGGCGGCCCAACCGGGGAGCTGTTTTTT.

This clonotype came up a few times. The rearrangement links TRBV4-1 to TRBJ1-1, with D possibly TRBD1 on 5 matching bases. The CDR3 runs to 14 residues. V shed 3 bases and J shed 4 bases, with 12 bases lying between them. CDR1 is MGHRA, CDR2 YSYEKL, per germline. In nucleotides, the CDR3 is TGCGCCAGCAGCCACCAGGGCAGGAGCACTGAAGCTTTCTTT. Translation: CASSHQGRSTEAFF.

This clonotype was recorded many times. The chain joins TRBV30 to TRBJ2-2; D is unclear. The germline gives CDR1 GTSNPN, CDR2 SVGIG (reference sequence). The CDR3 has 13 residues. The germline V and J ends were trimmed by 0 bases and 6 bases, with 8 bases remaining between them. Here the CDR3 DNA reads TGTGCCTGGAGTGTACGGAAGCCCGGGGAGCTGTTTTTT. Amino acids: CAWSVRKPGELFF.

The sample holds many counts of this clonotype. One junction end does not reproduce the germline sequence, and a read error may be involved. This sequence joins TRBV27 and TRBJ2-7, with D perhaps matching TRBD2 (6 bases). This CDR3 has 15 amino acids. Per germline, CDR1 MNHEY and CDR2 SMNVEV (reference sequence). The CDR3 region is CASSGLGRSSYGQYF. In DNA form, the CDR3 reads TGTGCCAGCAGTGGCCTAGGGAGGAGCTCCTACGGGCAGTACTTC.

The V gene is TRBV27, the J gene TRBJ1-6; D not certain. The CDR3 is made up of 14 amino acids. V was clipped by 11 bases and J by 3 bases, with 14 bases between them. The V gene's germline CDR1 is MNHEY and CDR2 SMNVEV (reference sequence). The CDR3 DNA reads as TGTGCCTGTGCCCGGGATTACTATAATTCACCCCTCCACTTT. Translation gives CACARDYYNSPLHF.

Comment on this clonotype: This could be a read error, since a much larger clone is one nucleotide away. CDR3 sequence reads: CSVEDKGGRLQPQYF. The CDR3 DNA reads as TGCAGCGTTGAAGATAAAGGCGGGAGACTCCAGCCCCAGTATTTT. This chain links TRBV29-1 with TRBJ1-5, with 7 bases lining up with TRBD2. The J call may be incorrect, as the DNA end agrees better with TRBJ2-3. The CDR3 covers 15 residues. Germline assignment: CDR1 SQVTM and CDR2 ANQGSEA.

The chain uses TRBV6-4 and TRBJ1-5; possibly TRBD1 for D (5 bases). Trimming removed 8 bases from V and 2 bases from J, with 22 bases in between. CDR1 and CDR2 (germline): MRHNA, SNTAGT. The CDR3 has 17 amino acids. The CDR3 is CASDDFIGVWGNQPQHF. The CDR3 DNA sequence: TGTGCCAGCGATGACTTTATAGGGGTATGGGGCAATCAGCCCCAGCATTTT.

This clonotype showed up many times. The chain recombines TRBV11-2 with TRBJ2-5, with TRBD1 matching 9 bases. CDR1 and CDR2 from the germline V gene are SGHAT and FQNNGV. J gave up 6 bases and V 6 bases, and 5 bases lay outside the gene matches. The CDR3 has 13 residues. The chain's CDR3 is CASRQTGGQTQYF. The CDR3 bases are TGTGCCAGCAGACAAACAGGGGGCCAGACCCAGTACTTC.

This clonotype was seen many times. The chain couples TRBV12-3 or TRBV12-4 to TRBJ1-1; no reliable D call. V lost 5 bases and J 2 bases, leaving 12 bases between the germline ends. The length of the CDR3 is 14 residues. CDR3 region: CASSPPEGNTEAFF. CDR3 nucleotides: TGTGCCAGCAGTCCACCGGAGGGTAACACTGAAGCTTTCTTT.

This clonotype came up a few times. The genes are TRBV6-5 and TRBJ2-2; TRBD2 matches at 12 bases. The CDR3 has 17 residues. Per the germline V gene, CDR1 is MNHEY and CDR2 is SVGAGI. The trim removed 2 bases at V and 4 bases at J, leaving 5 bases unmatched. The CDR3 reads CASSYILAGGPTGELFF. As DNA, the CDR3 is TGTGCCAGCAGTTACATACTAGCGGGAGGCCCCACCGGGGAGCTGTTTTTT.

The genes are TRBV6-1 and TRBJ2-7; D is possibly TRBD1 or TRBD2 (7 bases each). The CDR3 loop spans 14 amino acids. V was pared by 7 bases and J by 1 base, with 14 bases between. Germline assignment: CDR1 MNHNS and CDR2 SASEGT. The DNA for the CDR3 is TGTGCCAGCATCGGGGGGACAGATTCCTACGAGCAGTACTTC. This sequence encodes CASIGGTDSYEQYF.